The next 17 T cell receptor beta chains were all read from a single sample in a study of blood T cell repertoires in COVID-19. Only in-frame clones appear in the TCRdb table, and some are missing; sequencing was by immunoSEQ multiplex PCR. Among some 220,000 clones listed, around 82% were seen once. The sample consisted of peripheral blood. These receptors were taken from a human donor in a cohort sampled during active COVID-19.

The chain's CDR3 is CASSEAPRVGQPQHF. CDR3 sequence (DNA): TGTGCCAGCAGTGAAGCACCCAGGGTGGGTCAGCCCCAGCATTTT. The chain carries TRBV2 and TRBJ1-5; a weak D match, TRBD1 (5 bases). The CDR3 has 15 residues. Between the trimmed V and J ends, which lost 0 bases and 6 bases, there was a span of 12 bases. Germline V CDR1 and CDR2: SNHLY, FYNNEI.

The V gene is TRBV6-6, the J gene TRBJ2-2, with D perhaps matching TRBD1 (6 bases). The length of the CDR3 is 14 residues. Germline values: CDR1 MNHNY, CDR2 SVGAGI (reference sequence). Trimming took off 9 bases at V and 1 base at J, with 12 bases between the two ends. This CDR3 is CASYTGQNTGELFF. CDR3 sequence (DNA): TGTGCCAGTTATACAGGGCAGAACACCGGGGAGCTGTTTTTT.

Written as DNA, the CDR3 is TGTGCCAGCAGCTATTCGACAGGGCGGGGCGAGCAGTACTTC. It specifies CASSYSTGRGEQYF. The rearrangement uses TRBV7-8 and TRBJ2-7; TRBD1 might be the D (7 bases). The CDR3 totals 14 residues. V lost 4 bases and J 6 bases, leaving 16 bases between the germline ends. The germline gives CDR1 SGHVS, CDR2 FQNEAQ.

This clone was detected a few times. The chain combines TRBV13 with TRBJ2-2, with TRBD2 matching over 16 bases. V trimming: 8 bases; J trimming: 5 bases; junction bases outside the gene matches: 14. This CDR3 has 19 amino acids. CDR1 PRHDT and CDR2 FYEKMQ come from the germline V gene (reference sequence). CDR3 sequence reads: CASAPGLAGGPRRTGELFF. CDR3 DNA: TGTGCCAGCGCGCCGGGACTAGCGGGAGGGCCGCGGCGGACCGGGGAGCTGTTTTTT.

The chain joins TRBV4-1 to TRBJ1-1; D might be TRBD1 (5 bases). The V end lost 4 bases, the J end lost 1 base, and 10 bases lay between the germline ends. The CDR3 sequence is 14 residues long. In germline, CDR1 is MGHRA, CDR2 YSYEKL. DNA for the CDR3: TGCGCCAGCAGCCCGGACACCGCGAACACTGAAGCTTTCTTT. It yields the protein CASSPDTANTEAFF.

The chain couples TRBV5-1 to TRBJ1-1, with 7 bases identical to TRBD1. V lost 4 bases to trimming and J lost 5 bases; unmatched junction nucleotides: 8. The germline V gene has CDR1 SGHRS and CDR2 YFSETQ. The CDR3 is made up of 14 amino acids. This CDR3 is CASSRTGVGTEAFF. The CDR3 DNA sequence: TGCGCCAGCAGCAGAACAGGGGTAGGGACTGAAGCTTTCTTT.

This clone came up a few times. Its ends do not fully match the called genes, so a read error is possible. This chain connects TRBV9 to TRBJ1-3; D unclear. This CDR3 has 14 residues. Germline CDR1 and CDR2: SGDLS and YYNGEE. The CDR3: CASNEGHSGITIYF. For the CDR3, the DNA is TGTGCCAGCAATGAGGGTCACTCTGGAATCACCATATATTTT. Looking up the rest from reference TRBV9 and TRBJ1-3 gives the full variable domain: DSGVTQTPKHLITATGQRVTLRCSPRSGDLSVYWYQQSLDQGLQFLIQYYNGEERAKGNILERFSAQQFPDLHSELNLSSLELGDSALYFCASNEGHSGITIYFGEGSWLTVV.

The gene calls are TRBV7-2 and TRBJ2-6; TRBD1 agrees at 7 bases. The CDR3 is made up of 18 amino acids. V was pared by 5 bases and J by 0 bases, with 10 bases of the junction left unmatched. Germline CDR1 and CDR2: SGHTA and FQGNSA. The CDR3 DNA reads TGTGCCAGCAGCCCACAGACAGGGCCCACCTCTGGGGCCAACGTCCTGACTTTC. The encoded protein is CASSPQTGPTSGANVLTF. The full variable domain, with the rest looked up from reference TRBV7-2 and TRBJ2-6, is GAGVSQSPSNKVTEKGKDVELRCDPISGHTALYWYRQSLGQGLEFLIYFQGNSAPDKSGLPSDRFSAERTGGSVSTLTIQRTQQEDSAVYLCASSPQTGPTSGANVLTFGAGSRLTVL.

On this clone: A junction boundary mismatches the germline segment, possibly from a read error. The CDR3 DNA reads TGTGCCAGCAGCCTAACCGGGACAGGGGCAAACACCATATATTTT. Translated, it gives CASSLTGTGANTIYF. The chain combines TRBV7-3 with TRBJ1-3; 10 nucleotides align to TRBD1. The CDR3 length is 15 residues. Looked up from germline, CDR1 is SGHTA and CDR2 is FQGTGA.

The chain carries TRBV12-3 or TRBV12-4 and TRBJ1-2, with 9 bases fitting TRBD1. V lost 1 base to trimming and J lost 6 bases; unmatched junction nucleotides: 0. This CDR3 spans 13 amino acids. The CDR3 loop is CASSLGTGDGYTF. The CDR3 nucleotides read TGTGCCAGCAGTTTAGGGACAGGGGATGGCTACACCTTC.

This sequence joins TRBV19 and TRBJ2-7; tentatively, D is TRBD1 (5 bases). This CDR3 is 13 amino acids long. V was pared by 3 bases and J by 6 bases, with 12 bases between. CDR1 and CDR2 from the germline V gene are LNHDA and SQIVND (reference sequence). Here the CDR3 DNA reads TGTGCCAGTAGTATGGGCAGGGAACGCGAGCAGTACTTC. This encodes CASSMGREREQYF.

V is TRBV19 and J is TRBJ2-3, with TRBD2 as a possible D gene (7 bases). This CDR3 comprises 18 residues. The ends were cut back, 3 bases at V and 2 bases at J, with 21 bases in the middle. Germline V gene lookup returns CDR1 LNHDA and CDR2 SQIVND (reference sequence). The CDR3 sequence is CASSIGRKGGASTDTQYF. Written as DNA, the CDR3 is TGTGCCAGTAGTATCGGCCGTAAGGGGGGGGCGTCCACAGATACGCAGTATTTT.

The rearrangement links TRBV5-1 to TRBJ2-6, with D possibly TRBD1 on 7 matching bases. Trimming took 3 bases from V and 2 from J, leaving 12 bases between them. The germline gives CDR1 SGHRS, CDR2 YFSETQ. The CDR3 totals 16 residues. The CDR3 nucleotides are TGCGCCAGCAGCTCGCAGGGGGGAACTGGGGCCAACGTCCTGACTTTC. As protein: CASSSQGGTGANVLTF.

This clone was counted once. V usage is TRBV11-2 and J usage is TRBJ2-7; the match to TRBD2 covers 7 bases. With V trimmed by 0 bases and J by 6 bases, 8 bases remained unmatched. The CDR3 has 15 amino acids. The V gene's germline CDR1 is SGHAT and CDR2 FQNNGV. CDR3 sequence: CASSLELRGTVEQYF. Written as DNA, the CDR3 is TGTGCCAGCAGCTTAGAGCTGCGGGGGACGGTCGAGCAGTACTTC.

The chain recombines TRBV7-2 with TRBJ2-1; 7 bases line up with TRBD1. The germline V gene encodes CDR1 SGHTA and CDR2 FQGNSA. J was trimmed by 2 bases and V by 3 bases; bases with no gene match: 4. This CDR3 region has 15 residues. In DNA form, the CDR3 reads TGTGCCAGCAGCTTTACTAGGGGGCCCTACAATGAGCAGTTCTTC. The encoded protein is CASSFTRGPYNEQFF.

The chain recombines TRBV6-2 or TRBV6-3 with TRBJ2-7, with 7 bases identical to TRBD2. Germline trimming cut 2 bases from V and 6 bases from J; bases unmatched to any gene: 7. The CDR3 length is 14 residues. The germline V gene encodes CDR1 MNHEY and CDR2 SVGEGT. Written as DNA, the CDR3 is TGTGCCAGCAGTTACCGCCAGGGAGGGGCCGAGCAGTACTTC. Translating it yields CASSYRQGGAEQYF.

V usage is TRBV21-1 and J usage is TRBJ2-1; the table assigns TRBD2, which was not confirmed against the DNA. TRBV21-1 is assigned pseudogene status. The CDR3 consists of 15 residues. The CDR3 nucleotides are TGTGCCAGCAGTCCTAGATGGAGAAACCCCAATGAGCAGTTCTTC. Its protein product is CASSPRWRNPNEQFF.